This T cell receptor (beta chain) is drawn from a study of T cells in Graves' hyperthyroidism and ophthalmopathy. Study-level points and caveats: Ophthalmopathy was told apart from stable hyperthyroidism by a 13 V-J model. Most thyroid clonotypes expanded above 0.001 were also detected in blood.

Amplification of TCR beta CDR3 regions was performed using RNA transcripts as template. RT-PCR in the first round (using the HTBI primer set) targeted the TCR CDR3. MiXCR, applied by TCRdb to the multiplex PCR reads, yields one record per CDR3 protein. The top ten hold approximately 12% of the sample, which has around 600,000 distinct CDR3 sequences, more than 12% seen once. Uncontrolled infection, other autoimmune disease, pregnancy and lactation each barred patients from inclusion. Clinicians diagnosed patients from clinical symptoms, serum thyroxine and TRAb, thyroid ultrasound and orbital computed tomography. Trimming stripped 0 bases from V and 0 bases from J, with 8 bases between. The CDR3 contains 15 residues. This clonotype was observed many times. What it recognizes is unknown.

This receptor was obtained from a woman between 50 and 59 years old with Graves' ophthalmopathy. Source material: blood. V is TRBV12-3 or TRBV12-4 and J is TRBJ1-2, with D maybe TRBD1 (5 bases). CDR3 loop: CASSLAGQANYGYTF. CDR3 coding DNA: TGTGCCAGCAGTTTAGCGGGGCAGGCTAACTATGGCTACACCTTC.